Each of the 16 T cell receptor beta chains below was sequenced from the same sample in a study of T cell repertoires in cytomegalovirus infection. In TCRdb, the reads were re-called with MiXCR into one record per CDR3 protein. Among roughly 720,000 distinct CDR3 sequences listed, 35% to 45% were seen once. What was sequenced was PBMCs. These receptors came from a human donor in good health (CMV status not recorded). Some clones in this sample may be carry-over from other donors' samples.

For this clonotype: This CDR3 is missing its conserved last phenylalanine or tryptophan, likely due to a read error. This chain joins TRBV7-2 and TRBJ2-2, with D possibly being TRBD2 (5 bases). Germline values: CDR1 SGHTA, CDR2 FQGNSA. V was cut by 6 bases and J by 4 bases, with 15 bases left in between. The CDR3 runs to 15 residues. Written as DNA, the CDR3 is TGTGCCAGCAGATCCGGGGTCCCGAGCACCGGGGAGCTGTTTCTG. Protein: CASRSGVPSTGELFL.

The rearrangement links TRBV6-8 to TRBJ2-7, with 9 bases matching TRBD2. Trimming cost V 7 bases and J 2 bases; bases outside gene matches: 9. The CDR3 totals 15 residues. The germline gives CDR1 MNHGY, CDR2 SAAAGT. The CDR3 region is CASTWYSGSTYEQYF. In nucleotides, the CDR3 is TGTGCCAGCACGTGGTATAGCGGGAGTACCTACGAGCAGTACTTC.

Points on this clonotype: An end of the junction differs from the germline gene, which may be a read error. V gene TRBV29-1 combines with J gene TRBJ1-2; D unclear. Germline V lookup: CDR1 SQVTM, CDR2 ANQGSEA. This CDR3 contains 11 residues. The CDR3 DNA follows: TGCCGCGTTGAGTTAAACTATGGCTCCACCTTC. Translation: CRVELNYGSTF.

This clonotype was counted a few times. The CDR3: CASSIPRRDTEAFF. The CDR3 DNA is TGTGCCAGTAGTATCCCCCGTAGGGACACTGAAGCTTTCTTT. This chain joins TRBV19 and TRBJ1-1; D not resolved. Germline CDR1 is LNHDA and CDR2 is SQIVND (reference sequence). Between the trimmed V and J ends, which lost 3 bases and 3 bases, there was a span of 11 bases. The CDR3 totals 14 residues.

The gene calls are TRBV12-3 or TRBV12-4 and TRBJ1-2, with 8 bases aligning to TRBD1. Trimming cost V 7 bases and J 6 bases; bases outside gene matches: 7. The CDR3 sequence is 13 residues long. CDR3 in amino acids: CASTPDRAHGYTF. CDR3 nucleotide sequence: TGTGCCAGCACCCCGGACAGGGCACATGGCTACACCTTC.

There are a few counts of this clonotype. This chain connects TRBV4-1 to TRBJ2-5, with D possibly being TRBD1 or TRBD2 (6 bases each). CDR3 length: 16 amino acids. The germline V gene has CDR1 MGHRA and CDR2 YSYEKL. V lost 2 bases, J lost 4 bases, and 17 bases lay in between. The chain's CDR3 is CASSQLGGRTGETQYF. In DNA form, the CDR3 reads TGCGCCAGCAGCCAACTAGGGGGGCGGACGGGAGAGACCCAGTACTTC.

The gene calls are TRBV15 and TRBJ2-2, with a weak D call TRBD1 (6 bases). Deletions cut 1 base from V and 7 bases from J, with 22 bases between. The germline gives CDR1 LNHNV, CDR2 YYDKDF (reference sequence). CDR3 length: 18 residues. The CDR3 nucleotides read TGTGCCACCAGCAGAGGTGGAAGTAGACAGGTCTCCATCGGGGAGCTGTTTTTT. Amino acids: CATSRGGSRQVSIGELFF.

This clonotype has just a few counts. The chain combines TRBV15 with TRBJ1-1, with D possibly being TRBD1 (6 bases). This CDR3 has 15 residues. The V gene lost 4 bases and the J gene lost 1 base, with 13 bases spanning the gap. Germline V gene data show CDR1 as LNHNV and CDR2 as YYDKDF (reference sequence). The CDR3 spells CATSIRDKENTEAFF. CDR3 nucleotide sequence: TGTGCCACCAGCATCCGGGACAAGGAGAACACTGAAGCTTTCTTT.

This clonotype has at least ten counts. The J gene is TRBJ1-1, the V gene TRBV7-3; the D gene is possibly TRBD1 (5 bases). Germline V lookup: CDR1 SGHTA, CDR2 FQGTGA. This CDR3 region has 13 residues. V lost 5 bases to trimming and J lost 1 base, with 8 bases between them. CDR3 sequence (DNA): TGTGCCAGCAGCGTACAGGAGAACACTGAAGCTTTCTTT. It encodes CASSVQENTEAFF.

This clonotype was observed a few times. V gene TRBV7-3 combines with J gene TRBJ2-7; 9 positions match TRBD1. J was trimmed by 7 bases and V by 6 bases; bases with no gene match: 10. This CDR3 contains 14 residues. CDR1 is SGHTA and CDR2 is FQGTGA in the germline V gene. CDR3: CASRPGQGLGEQYF. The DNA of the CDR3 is TGTGCCAGCAGACCGGGACAGGGTTTGGGTGAGCAGTACTTC.

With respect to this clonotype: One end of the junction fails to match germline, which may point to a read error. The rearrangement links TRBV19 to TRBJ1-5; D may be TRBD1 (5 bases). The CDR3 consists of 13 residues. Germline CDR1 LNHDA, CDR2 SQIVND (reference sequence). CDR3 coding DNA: TGTGCCAGTAGTGGAGGGGAAAATCAGCCCCCGCATTTT. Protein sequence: CASSGGENQPPHF.

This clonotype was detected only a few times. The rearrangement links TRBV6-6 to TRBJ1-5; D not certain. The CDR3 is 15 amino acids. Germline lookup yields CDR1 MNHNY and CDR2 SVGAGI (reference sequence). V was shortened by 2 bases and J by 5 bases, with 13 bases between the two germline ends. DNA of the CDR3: TGTGCCAGCAGTTACGCCCAGTCCCCGCATCAGCCCCAGCATTTT. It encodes CASSYAQSPHQPQHF.

CDR3 region: CASSSTGGLTEAFF. The DNA of the CDR3 is TGTGCCAGCAGCTCCACAGGGGGCCTCACTGAAGCTTTCTTT. J is TRBJ1-1 and V is TRBV7-8; 9 bases map to TRBD1. The germline V gene has CDR1 SGHVS and CDR2 FQNEAQ. V dropped 4 bases and J dropped 4; count of bases not matched to a gene: 4. This CDR3 has 14 amino acids. The full variable domain, with the rest looked up from reference TRBV7-8 and TRBJ1-1, is GAGVSQSPRYKVAKRGQDVALRCDPISGHVSLFWYQQALGQGPEFLTYFQNEAQLDKSGLPSDRFFAERPEGSVSTLKIQRTQQEDSAVYLCASSSTGGLTEAFFGQGTRLTVV.

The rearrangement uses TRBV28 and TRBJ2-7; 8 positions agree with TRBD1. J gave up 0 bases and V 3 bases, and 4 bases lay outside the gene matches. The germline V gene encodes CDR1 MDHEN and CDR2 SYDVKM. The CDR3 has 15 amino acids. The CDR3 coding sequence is TGTGCCAGCAGTTTTCCGACAGGGGACTCCTACGAGCAGTACTTC. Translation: CASSFPTGDSYEQYF. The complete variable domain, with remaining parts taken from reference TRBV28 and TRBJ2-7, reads DVKVTQSSRYLVKRTGEKVFLECVQDMDHENMFWYRQDPGLGLRLIYFSYDVKMKEKGDIPEGYSVSREKKERFSLILESASTNQTSMYLCASSFPTGDSYEQYFGPGTRLTVT.

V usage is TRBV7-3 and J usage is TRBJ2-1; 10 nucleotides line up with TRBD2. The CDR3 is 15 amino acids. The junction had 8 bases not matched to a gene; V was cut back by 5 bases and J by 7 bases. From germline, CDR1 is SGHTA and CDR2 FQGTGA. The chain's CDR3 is CASSEILAGSNEQFF. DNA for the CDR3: TGTGCCAGCAGCGAAATACTAGCGGGGTCTAATGAGCAGTTCTTC.

CDR3 amino acids: CASRSLNMNTEAFF. CDR3 DNA: TGTGCCAGTAGATCACTGAACATGAACACTGAAGCTTTCTTT. The V gene is TRBV19, the J gene TRBJ1-1; D unresolved. The CDR3 totals 14 residues. Trimming took off 6 bases at V and 0 bases at J, with 11 bases between the two ends. Germline values: CDR1 LNHDA, CDR2 SQIVND (reference sequence).